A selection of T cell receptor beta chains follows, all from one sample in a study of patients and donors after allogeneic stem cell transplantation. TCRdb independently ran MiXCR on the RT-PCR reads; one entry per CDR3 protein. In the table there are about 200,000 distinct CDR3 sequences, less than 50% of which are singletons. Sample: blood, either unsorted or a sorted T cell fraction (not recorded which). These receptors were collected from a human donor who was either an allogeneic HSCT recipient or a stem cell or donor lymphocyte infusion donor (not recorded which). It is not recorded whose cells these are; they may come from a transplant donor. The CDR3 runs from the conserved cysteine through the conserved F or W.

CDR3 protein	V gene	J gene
CASSQPFGTEAFF	TRBV7-9	TRBJ1-1
CSAPRHPRELFF	TRBV20-1	TRBJ1-4
CASSVGTGATNEKLFF	TRBV9	TRBJ1-4
CASNPPGDAGYTF	TRBV7-9	TRBJ1-2
CASSYSNLGEKLFF	TRBV6-5	TRBJ1-4
CASSLFPGETQYF	TRBV7-3	TRBJ2-5
CASRRDTQETQYF	TRBV6-5	TRBJ2-5
CASIRGGVYGYTF	TRBV28	TRBJ1-2
CASSSPRGVGNTEAFF	TRBV7-9	TRBJ1-1
CATDIDRGETQYF	TRBV28	TRBJ2-5